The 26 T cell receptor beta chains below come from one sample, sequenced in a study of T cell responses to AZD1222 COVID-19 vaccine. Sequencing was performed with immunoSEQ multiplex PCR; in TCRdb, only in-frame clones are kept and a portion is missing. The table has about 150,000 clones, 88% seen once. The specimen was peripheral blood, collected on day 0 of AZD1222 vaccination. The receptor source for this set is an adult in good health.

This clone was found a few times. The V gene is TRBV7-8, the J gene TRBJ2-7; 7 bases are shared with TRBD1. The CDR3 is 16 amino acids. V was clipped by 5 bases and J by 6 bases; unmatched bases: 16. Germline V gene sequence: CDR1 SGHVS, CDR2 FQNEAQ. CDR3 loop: CASSPDEGARWFEQYF. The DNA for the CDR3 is TGTGCCAGCAGCCCTGATGAGGGGGCGCGATGGTTCGAGCAGTACTTC.

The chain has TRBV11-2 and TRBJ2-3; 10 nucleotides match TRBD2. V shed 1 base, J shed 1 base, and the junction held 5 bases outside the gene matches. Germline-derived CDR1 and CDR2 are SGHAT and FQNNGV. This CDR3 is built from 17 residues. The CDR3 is CASSLGRLAGGTDTQYF. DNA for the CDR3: TGTGCCAGCAGCTTAGGGCGGCTAGCGGGAGGCACAGATACGCAGTATTTT. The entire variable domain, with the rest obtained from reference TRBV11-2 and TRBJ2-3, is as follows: EAGVAQSPRYKIIEKRQSVAFWCNPISGHATLYWYQQILGQGPKLLIQFQNNGVVDDSQLPKDRFSAERLKGVDSTLKIQPAKLEDSAVYLCASSLGRLAGGTDTQYFGPGTRLTVL.

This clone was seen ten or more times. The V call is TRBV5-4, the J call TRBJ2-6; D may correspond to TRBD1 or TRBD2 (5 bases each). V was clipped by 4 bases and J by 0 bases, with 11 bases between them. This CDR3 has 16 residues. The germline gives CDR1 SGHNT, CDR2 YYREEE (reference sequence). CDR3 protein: CASSRDADSGANVLTF. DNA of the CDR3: TGTGCCAGCAGCCGGGACGCAGACTCTGGGGCCAACGTCCTGACTTTC.

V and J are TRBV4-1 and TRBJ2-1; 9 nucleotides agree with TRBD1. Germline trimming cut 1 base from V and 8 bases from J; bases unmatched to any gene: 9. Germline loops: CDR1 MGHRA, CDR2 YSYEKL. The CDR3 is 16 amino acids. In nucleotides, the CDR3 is TGCGCCAGCAGCCAAGGTGGGGACAGGGTGACCTATGAGCAGTTCTTC. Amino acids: CASSQGGDRVTYEQFF.

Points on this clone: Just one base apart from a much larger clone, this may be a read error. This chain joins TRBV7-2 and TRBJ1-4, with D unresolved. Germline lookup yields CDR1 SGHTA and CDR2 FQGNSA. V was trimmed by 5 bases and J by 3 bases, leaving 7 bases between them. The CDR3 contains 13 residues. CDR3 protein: CASSPGPNEKLFF. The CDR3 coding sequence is TGTGCCAGCAGCCCGGGTCCTAATGAAAAACTGTTTTTT.

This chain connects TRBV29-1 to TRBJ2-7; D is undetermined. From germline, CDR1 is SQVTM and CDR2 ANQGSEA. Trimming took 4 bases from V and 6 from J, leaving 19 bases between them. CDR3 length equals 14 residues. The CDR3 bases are TGCAGCGTTGGTGCCCTCGGAACCATGACCGAGCAGTACTTC. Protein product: CSVGALGTMTEQYF.

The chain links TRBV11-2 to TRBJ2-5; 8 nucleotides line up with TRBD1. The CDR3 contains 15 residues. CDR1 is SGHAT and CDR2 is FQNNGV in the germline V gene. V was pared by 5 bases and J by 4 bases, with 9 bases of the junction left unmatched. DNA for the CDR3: TGTGCCAGCAGCCGAACCCGGACAGGGCGAGAGACCCAGTACTTC. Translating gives CASSRTRTGRETQYF.

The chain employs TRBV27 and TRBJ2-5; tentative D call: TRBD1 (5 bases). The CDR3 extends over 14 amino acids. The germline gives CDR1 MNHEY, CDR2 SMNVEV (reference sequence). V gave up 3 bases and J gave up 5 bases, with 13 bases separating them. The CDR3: CASSLFDRSETQYF. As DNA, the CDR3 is TGTGCCAGCAGTTTGTTTGACAGATCGGAGACCCAGTACTTC.

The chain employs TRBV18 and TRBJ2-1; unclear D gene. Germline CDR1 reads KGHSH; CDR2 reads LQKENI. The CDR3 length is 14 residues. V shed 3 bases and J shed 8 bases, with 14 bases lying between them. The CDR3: CASSPPSPSHEQFF. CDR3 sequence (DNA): TGTGCCAGCTCACCCCCATCTCCTTCCCATGAGCAGTTCTTC.

The CDR3 DNA follows: TGTGCCAGCAGTTGGGCAGGGGCAGAGACCCAGTACTTC. It is translated as CASSWAGAETQYF. The V and J genes are TRBV27 and TRBJ2-5; maybe TRBD1 (6 bases). Germline V lookup: CDR1 MNHEY, CDR2 SMNVEV (reference sequence). This CDR3 contains 13 residues. Trimming cost V 4 bases and J 4 bases, with 10 bases left between them.

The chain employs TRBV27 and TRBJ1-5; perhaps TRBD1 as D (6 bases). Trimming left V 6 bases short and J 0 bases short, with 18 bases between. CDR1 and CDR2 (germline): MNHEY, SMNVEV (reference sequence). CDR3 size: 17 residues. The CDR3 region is CASSSSRGVISNQPQHF. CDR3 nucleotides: TGTGCCAGCAGCTCCTCCAGGGGAGTCATTAGCAATCAGCCCCAGCATTTT.

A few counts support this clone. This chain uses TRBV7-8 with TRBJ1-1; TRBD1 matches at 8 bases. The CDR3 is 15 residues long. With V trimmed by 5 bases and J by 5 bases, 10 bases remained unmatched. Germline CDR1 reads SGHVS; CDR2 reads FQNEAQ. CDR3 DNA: TGTGCCAGCAGCCTCAGGACAGGGCTTGTTACTGAAGCTTTCTTT. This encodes CASSLRTGLVTEAFF.

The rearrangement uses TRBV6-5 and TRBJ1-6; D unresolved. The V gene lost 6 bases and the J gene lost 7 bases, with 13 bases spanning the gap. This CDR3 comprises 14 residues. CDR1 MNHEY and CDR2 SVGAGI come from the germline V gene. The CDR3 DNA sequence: TGTGCCAGCAGCCGATTACTCTCAAATTCACCCCTCCACTTT. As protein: CASSRLLSNSPLHF.

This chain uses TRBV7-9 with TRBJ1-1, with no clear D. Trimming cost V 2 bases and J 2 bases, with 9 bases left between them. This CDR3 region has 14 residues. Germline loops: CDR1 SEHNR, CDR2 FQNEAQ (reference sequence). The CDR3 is CASSLMLANTEAFF. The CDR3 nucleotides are TGTGCCAGCAGCTTAATGTTAGCTAACACTGAAGCTTTCTTT.

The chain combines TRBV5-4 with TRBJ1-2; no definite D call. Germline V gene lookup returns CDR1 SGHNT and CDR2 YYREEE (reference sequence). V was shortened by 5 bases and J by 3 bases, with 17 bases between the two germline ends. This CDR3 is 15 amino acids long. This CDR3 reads CASSFPGRDHYGYTF. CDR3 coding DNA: TGTGCCAGCAGTTTTCCAGGTAGAGATCACTATGGCTACACCTTC.

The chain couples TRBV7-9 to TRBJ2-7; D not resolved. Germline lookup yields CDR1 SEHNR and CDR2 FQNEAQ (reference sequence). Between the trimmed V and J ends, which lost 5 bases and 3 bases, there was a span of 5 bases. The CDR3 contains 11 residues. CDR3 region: CASSPLYEQYF. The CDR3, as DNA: TGTGCCAGCAGCCCCCTCTACGAGCAGTACTTC.

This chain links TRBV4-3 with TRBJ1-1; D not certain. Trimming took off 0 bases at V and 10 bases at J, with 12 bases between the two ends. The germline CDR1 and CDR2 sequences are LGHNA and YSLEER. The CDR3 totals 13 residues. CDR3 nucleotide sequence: TGCGCCAGCAGCCAAGATCAGAAGGTCCGAGCTTTCTTT. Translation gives CASSQDQKVRAFF.

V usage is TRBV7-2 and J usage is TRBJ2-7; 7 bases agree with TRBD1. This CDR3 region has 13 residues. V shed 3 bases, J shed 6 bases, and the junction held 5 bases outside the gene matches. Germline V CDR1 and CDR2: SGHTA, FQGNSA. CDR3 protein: CASSFGQVSEQYF. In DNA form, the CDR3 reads TGTGCCAGCAGCTTTGGACAGGTCAGCGAGCAGTACTTC.

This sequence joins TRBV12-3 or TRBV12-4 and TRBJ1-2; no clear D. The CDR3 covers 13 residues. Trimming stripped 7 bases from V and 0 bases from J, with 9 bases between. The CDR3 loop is CASTLRANYGYTF. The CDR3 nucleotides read TGTGCCAGCACCCTCAGAGCTAACTATGGCTACACCTTC.

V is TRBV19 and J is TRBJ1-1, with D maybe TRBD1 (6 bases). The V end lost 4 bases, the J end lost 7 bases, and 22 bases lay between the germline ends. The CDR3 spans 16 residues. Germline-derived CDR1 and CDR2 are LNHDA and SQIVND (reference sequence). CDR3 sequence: CASSSTRQAITNEAFF. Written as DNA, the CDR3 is TGTGCCAGTAGTAGCACCCGACAGGCTATCACGAATGAAGCTTTCTTT.

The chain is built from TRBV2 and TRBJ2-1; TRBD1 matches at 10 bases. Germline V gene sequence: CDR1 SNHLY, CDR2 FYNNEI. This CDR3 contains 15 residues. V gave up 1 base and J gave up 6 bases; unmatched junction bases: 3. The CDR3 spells CASSEEGQGSNEQFF. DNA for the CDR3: TGTGCCAGCAGTGAAGAGGGACAGGGGTCCAATGAGCAGTTCTTC.

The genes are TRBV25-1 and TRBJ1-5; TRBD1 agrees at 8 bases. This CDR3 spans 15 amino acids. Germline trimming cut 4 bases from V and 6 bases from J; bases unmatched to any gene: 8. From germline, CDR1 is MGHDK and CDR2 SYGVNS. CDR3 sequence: CASSASQGETQPQHF. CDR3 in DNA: TGTGCCAGCAGTGCGTCACAGGGGGAAACTCAGCCCCAGCATTTT.

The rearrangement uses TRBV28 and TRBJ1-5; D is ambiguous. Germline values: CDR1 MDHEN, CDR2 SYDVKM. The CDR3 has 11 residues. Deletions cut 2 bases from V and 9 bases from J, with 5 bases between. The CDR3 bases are TGTGCCAGCAGTTTACCCGGGCCCCAGCATTTT. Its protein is CASSLPGPQHF.

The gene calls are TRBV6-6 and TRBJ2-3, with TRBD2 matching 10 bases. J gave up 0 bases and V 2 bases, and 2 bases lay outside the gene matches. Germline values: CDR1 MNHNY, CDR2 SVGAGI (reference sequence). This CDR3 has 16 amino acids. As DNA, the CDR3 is TGTGCCAGCAGTTACCCGACTAGCGGGAGCACAGATACGCAGTATTTT. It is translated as CASSYPTSGSTDTQYF.

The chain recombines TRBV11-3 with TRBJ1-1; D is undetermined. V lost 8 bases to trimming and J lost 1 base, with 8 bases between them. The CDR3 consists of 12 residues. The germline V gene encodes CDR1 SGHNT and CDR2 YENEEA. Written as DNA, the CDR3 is TGTGCCAGCTCCCTCAGGAACACTGAAGCTTTCTTT. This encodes CASSLRNTEAFF.

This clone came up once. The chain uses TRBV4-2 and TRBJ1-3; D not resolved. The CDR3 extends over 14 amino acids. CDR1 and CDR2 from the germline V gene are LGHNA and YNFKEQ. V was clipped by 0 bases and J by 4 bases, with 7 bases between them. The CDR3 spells CASSQEQPGNTIYF. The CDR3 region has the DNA TGTGCCAGCAGCCAAGAACAGCCAGGAAACACCATATATTTT.